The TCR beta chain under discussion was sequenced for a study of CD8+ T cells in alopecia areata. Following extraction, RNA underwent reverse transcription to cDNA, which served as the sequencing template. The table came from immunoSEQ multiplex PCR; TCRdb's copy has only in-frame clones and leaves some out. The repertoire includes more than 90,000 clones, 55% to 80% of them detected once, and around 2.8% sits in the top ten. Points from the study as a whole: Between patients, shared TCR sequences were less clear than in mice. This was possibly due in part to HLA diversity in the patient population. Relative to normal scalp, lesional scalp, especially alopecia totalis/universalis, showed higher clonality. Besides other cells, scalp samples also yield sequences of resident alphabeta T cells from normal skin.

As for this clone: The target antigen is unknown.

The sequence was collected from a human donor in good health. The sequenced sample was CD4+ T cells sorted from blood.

As DNA, the CDR3 is TGTGCCTGGAGTGGGCAGTTCCCTGAAGCTTTCTTT. Translating gives CAWSGQFPEAFF. V gene TRBV30 combines with J gene TRBJ1-1; D is unclear. The CDR3 covers 12 residues. Germline V CDR1 and CDR2: GTSNPN, SVGIG (reference sequence). Trimming stripped 1 base from V and 6 bases from J, with 9 bases between. Filled out from reference TRBV30 and TRBJ1-1, the complete variable domain reads SQTIHQWPATLVQPVGSPLSLECTVEGTSNPNLYWYRQAAGRGLQLLFYSVGIGQISSEVPQNLSASRPQDRQFILSSKKLLLSDSGFYLCAWSGQFPEAFFGQGTRLTVV.